One sample yielded the 30 T cell receptor beta chains listed below, sequenced in a study of blood T cell repertoires in COVID-19. TCRdb's copy holds only in-frame clones and misses some; the assay was immunoSEQ multiplex PCR. The data show around 240,000 clones, approximately 86% seen once. The sequenced material came from peripheral blood. Receptor source: a woman aged 30 to 39 who had recovered from COVID-19.

J is TRBJ1-1 and V is TRBV21-1. TRBV21-1 is an annotated pseudogene. The length of the CDR3 is 13 residues. CDR3 in amino acids: CASSPRENTEAFF. Here the CDR3 DNA reads TGTGCCAGCAGCCCTCGGGAGAACACTGAAGCTTTCTTT.

DNA of the CDR3: TGTGCCAGCAGTAGAAGGACAGAACATCAAGAGACCCAGTACTTC. It encodes CASSRRTEHQETQYF. The rearrangement uses TRBV25-1 and TRBJ2-5; weak D call: TRBD1 (6 bases). Germline-derived CDR1 and CDR2 are MGHDK and SYGVNS. The CDR3 length is 15 residues. V shed 5 bases and J shed 2 bases, with 15 bases lying between them.

The rearrangement joins TRBV10-3 to TRBJ1-6, with no clear D. V gave up 6 bases and J gave up 2 bases, with 11 bases separating them. The CDR3 is 15 residues long. CDR1 ENHRY and CDR2 SYGVKD come from the germline V gene. The CDR3 bases are TGTGCCATCAGCCGCCGGGAAACCTATAATTCACCCCTCCACTTT. Its protein is CAISRRETYNSPLHF.

The chain is built from TRBV3-1 (or the pseudogene TRBV3-2) and TRBJ1-3; the D gene is possibly TRBD1 (5 bases). CDR3 size: 14 residues. Germline CDR1 LGHDT, CDR2 YNNKEL (reference sequence). V dropped 6 bases and J dropped 4 bases, with 13 bases sitting between them. CDR3 amino acids: CASSFDSTGNTIYF. The CDR3 bases are TGTGCCAGCAGTTTCGACAGCACAGGAAACACCATATATTTT.

The chain joins TRBV5-1 to TRBJ1-1; no reliable D call. In germline, CDR1 is SGHRS, CDR2 YFSETQ. Deletions cut 0 bases from V and 3 bases from J, with 21 bases between. This CDR3 has 18 residues. CDR3: CASSLGPPGRLVDTEAFF. Here the CDR3 DNA reads TGCGCCAGCAGCTTGGGTCCCCCTGGCAGGTTGGTCGACACTGAAGCTTTCTTT.

This chain uses TRBV6-4 with TRBJ1-1; D is perhaps TRBD1 (6 bases). Germline CDR1 MRHNA, CDR2 SNTAGT. Trimming pared 2 bases from V and 5 bases from J, leaving 15 bases between. The length of the CDR3 is 15 residues. CDR3 coding DNA: TGTGCCAGCAGTGACACTCGGGGGGCAGGGACTGAAGCTTTCTTT. Translation gives CASSDTRGAGTEAFF.

The gene calls are TRBV6-6 and TRBJ2-7; D unclear. Trimming cost V 6 bases and J 2 bases, with 8 bases left between them. The length of the CDR3 is 12 residues. Germline assignment: CDR1 MNHNY and CDR2 SVGAGI (reference sequence). The CDR3 region is CASSPLTYEQYF. CDR3 sequence (DNA): TGTGCCAGCAGCCCACTGACCTACGAGCAGTACTTC.

The gene calls are TRBV5-1 and TRBJ1-2; D not resolved. Trimming stripped 5 bases from V and 2 bases from J, with 10 bases between. The CDR3 contains 13 residues. Germline lookup yields CDR1 SGHRS and CDR2 YFSETQ. The CDR3 sequence: CASSNSLNYGYTF. CDR3 DNA sequence: TGCGCCAGCAGTAACAGTCTCAACTATGGCTACACCTTC.

V usage is TRBV7-6 and J usage is TRBJ1-5; D call uncertain. The CDR3 has 15 amino acids. The V gene lost 4 bases and the J gene lost 0 bases, with 10 bases spanning the gap. Germline assignment: CDR1 SGHVS and CDR2 FNYEAQ. This CDR3 reads CASSSYGGSNQPQHF. The CDR3 DNA sequence: TGTGCCAGCAGCTCTTACGGCGGTAGCAATCAGCCCCAGCATTTT.

This clone was observed once. This rearrangement joins TRBV5-1 to TRBJ2-3; 9 bases are shared with TRBD2. The germline CDR1 and CDR2 sequences are SGHRS and YFSETQ. V was clipped by 3 bases and J by 4 bases; unmatched bases: 9. The CDR3 has 16 residues. The CDR3: CASSSQGTSSADTQYF. CDR3 in DNA: TGCGCCAGCAGCTCTCAAGGGACTAGCAGCGCAGATACGCAGTATTTT.

CDR3 residues: CASRSGTGAYEQYF. The CDR3 DNA is TGTGCCAGCAGATCGGGGACAGGGGCCTACGAGCAGTACTTC. The genes are TRBV4-2 and TRBJ2-7; 10 bases are a match to TRBD1. The germline V gene has CDR1 LGHNA and CDR2 YNFKEQ. The junction had 4 bases not matched to a gene; V was cut back by 6 bases and J by 2 bases. The CDR3 loop spans 14 amino acids.

The V and J genes are TRBV5-1 and TRBJ2-5; 7 bases line up with TRBD1. Germline CDR1 and CDR2: SGHRS and YFSETQ. V gave up 0 bases and J gave up 5 bases; unmatched junction bases: 10. The CDR3 has 16 amino acids. The DNA of the CDR3 is TGCGCCAGCAGCTTGGCCGTAGGGGGCGCAGAGGAGACCCAGTACTTC. It translates to CASSLAVGGAEETQYF.

This clone was observed a handful of times. The gene calls are TRBV5-1 and TRBJ1-1; TRBD1 might be the D (6 bases). CDR1 SGHRS and CDR2 YFSETQ come from the germline V gene. The CDR3 is 15 amino acids. The V end was cut by 6 bases, the J end by 2 bases, with 17 bases between. CDR3 DNA sequence: TGCGCCAGCACGAAAGGGGGGGCATCTAACACTGAAGCTTTCTTT. Residues: CASTKGGASNTEAFF.

The chain has TRBV5-1 and TRBJ2-5, with a weak D call TRBD2 (5 bases). This CDR3 is built from 17 residues. V lost 0 bases to trimming and J lost 2 bases, with 17 bases between them. Per the germline V gene, CDR1 is SGHRS and CDR2 is YFSETQ. In DNA form, the CDR3 reads TGCGCCAGCAGCTTGGTTGGTAGCGCTCGGGGACAAGAGACCCAGTACTTC. Translating it yields CASSLVGSARGQETQYF. The whole variable domain, filled in from reference TRBV5-1 and TRBJ2-5, reads KAGVTQTPRYLIKTRGQQVTLSCSPISGHRSVSWYQQTPGQGLQFLFEYFSETQRNKGNFPGRFSGRQFSNSRSEMNVSTLELGDSALYLCASSLVGSARGQETQYFGPGTRLLVL.

The genes are TRBV2 and TRBJ1-4; D unclear. The germline V gene has CDR1 SNHLY and CDR2 FYNNEI. The germline V and J ends were trimmed by 6 bases and 0 bases, with 11 bases remaining between them. The CDR3 runs 15 residues. CDR3: CASRGLRATNEKLFF. DNA of the CDR3: TGTGCCAGCAGGGGCCTGAGGGCAACTAATGAAAAACTGTTTTTT.

V and J are TRBV29-1 and TRBJ1-4; D uncertain. Germline V CDR1 and CDR2: SQVTM, ANQGSEA. V was pared by 4 bases and J by 7 bases, with 7 bases between. This CDR3 is built from 11 residues. CDR3 coding DNA: TGCAGCGTTGTGGTGGCTGAAAAACTGTTTTTT. Translated, it gives CSVVVAEKLFF. The full variable domain, rest sourced from reference TRBV29-1 and TRBJ1-4, is SAVISQKPSRDICQRGTSLTIQCQVDSQVTMMFWYRQQPGQSLTLIATANQGSEATYESGFVIDKFPISRPNLTFSTLTVSNMSPEDSSIYLCSVVVAEKLFFGSGTQLSVL.

The V and J genes are TRBV2 and TRBJ2-3, with D possibly TRBD2 on 6 matching bases. V shed 1 base and J shed 0 bases, with 14 bases lying between them. The CDR3 extends over 17 amino acids. Germline CDR1 SNHLY, CDR2 FYNNEI. The CDR3 protein is CASSEGRSGLSTDTQYF. In DNA, the CDR3 is TGTGCCAGCAGTGAAGGGAGGAGCGGGCTCAGCACAGATACGCAGTATTTT.

V usage is TRBV7-6 and J usage is TRBJ2-1; TRBD1 matches at 11 bases. Germline V gene lookup returns CDR1 SGHVS and CDR2 FNYEAQ. The CDR3 sequence is 15 residues long. Trimming removed 5 bases from V and 6 bases from J; junction bases left unmatched: 6. CDR3 bases: TGTGCCAGCAGCCCAGGGACAGGGGGATTCAATGAGCAGTTCTTC. Protein: CASSPGTGGFNEQFF.

This chain joins TRBV19 and TRBJ1-2; a possible D gene is TRBD1 (6 bases). CDR1 and CDR2 from the germline V gene are LNHDA and SQIVND (reference sequence). V was cut by 3 bases and J by 4 bases, with 12 bases left in between. CDR3 length equals 14 residues. CDR3 nucleotide sequence: TGTGCCAGTAGTATGGGGGACACCAGCTATGGCTACACCTTC. It translates to CASSMGDTSYGYTF. Based on the CDR3 plus reference TRBV19 and TRBJ1-2, the full variable domain is DGGITQSPKYLFRKEGQNVTLSCEQNLNHDAMYWYRQDPGQGLRLIYYSQIVNDFQKGDIAEGYSVSREKKESFPLTVTSAQKNPTAFYLCASSMGDTSYGYTFGSGTRLTVV.

The rearrangement links TRBV15 to TRBJ2-3; TRBD2 matches at 9 bases. The CDR3 runs to 16 residues. Germline V gene data show CDR1 as LNHNV and CDR2 as YYDKDF (reference sequence). V lost 0 bases, J lost 1 base, and 2 bases stayed unmatched. CDR3 loop: CATSREASGGTDTQYF. The CDR3, as DNA: TGTGCCACCAGCAGAGAGGCTAGCGGGGGCACAGATACGCAGTATTTT.

The chain carries TRBV5-1 and TRBJ1-2; perhaps TRBD1 as D (5 bases). CDR1 SGHRS and CDR2 YFSETQ come from the germline V gene. CDR3 length equals 15 residues. V was trimmed by 0 bases and J by 4 bases, leaving 13 bases between them. Here the CDR3 reads CASSLEGPVIYGYTF. CDR3 sequence (DNA): TGCGCCAGCAGCTTGGAGGGGCCAGTGATCTATGGCTACACCTTC.

With respect to this clone: One end of the junction is discordant with germline, which a read error may explain. This chain uses TRBV4-2 with TRBJ2-5; perhaps TRBD2 as D (6 bases). The CDR3 length is 14 residues. In germline, CDR1 is LGHNA, CDR2 YNFKEQ. CDR3 in amino acids: CASNQELASATQYF. The CDR3 DNA follows: TGTGCCAGCAACCAAGAACTAGCTAGTGCCACCCAGTACTTC.

The rearrangement uses TRBV6-1 and TRBJ1-4, with a tentative D call TRBD1 (6 bases). Germline V gives CDR1 MNHNS, CDR2 SASEGT. The CDR3 extends over 16 amino acids. The ends were cut back, 0 bases at V and 6 bases at J, with 14 bases in the middle. The DNA for the CDR3 is TGTGCCAGCAGTGAAGCAAGCGGGGCAGGGGATGAAAAACTGTTTTTT. It encodes CASSEASGAGDEKLFF.

The chain carries TRBV19 and TRBJ1-2, with 7 bases identical to TRBD1. This CDR3 is 14 amino acids long. CDR1 LNHDA and CDR2 SQIVND come from the germline V gene (reference sequence). Germline trimming cut 4 bases from V and 4 bases from J; bases unmatched to any gene: 6. CDR3 coding DNA: TGTGCCAGTAGTACACAGGGGAGAAGCTATGGCTACACCTTC. It translates to CASSTQGRSYGYTF.

In DNA, the CDR3 is TGTGCCAGCAGTGAAGCAACCCATACGGGTTCACCCCTCCACTTT. It encodes CASSEATHTGSPLHF. This chain joins TRBV2 and TRBJ1-6; no clear D. V was clipped by 0 bases and J by 9 bases, with 12 bases between them. CDR3 length: 15 residues. Germline V gene lookup returns CDR1 SNHLY and CDR2 FYNNEI.

The chain uses TRBV5-4 and TRBJ2-5; 9 positions agree with TRBD1. This CDR3 is built from 16 residues. CDR1 is SGHNT, CDR2 YYREEE, per germline (reference sequence). The V and J ends lost 3 bases and 2 bases, in that order; junction bases with no gene match: 8. The CDR3, as DNA: TGTGCCAGCAGCTCCCAGTACAGGGGGCTTCAAGAGACCCAGTACTTC. Its translation: CASSSQYRGLQETQYF. The variable domain in full, completed from reference TRBV5-4 and TRBJ2-5, reads ETGVTQSPTHLIKTRGQQVTLRCSSQSGHNTVSWYQQALGQGPQFIFQYYREEENGRGNFPPRFSGLQFPNYSSELNVNALELDDSALYLCASSSQYRGLQETQYFGPGTRLLVL.

The rearrangement uses TRBV29-1 and TRBJ2-3; 13 bases are shared with TRBD2. The CDR3 is 15 residues long. CDR1 SQVTM and CDR2 ANQGSEA come from the germline V gene. V lost 7 bases and J lost 0; bases outside the gene matches: 4. The CDR3 here is CSAGTSGASTDTQYF. The CDR3 nucleotides read TGCAGCGCCGGGACTAGCGGGGCTAGCACAGATACGCAGTATTTT.

The genes are TRBV5-1 and TRBJ1-2, with 9 bases identical to TRBD1. The V gene end was trimmed by 4 bases and the J gene end by 0 bases; junction bases not matched to a gene: 16. CDR3 size: 19 residues. The germline CDR1 and CDR2 sequences are SGHRS and YFSETQ. The CDR3 DNA reads as TGCGCCAGCAGCAACCCCCCGCGGGACAGGGAACCTTCTAACTATGGCTACACCTTC. Protein sequence: CASSNPPRDREPSNYGYTF.

The chain has TRBV5-1 and TRBJ2-3; D is perhaps TRBD2 (6 bases). Germline loops: CDR1 SGHRS, CDR2 YFSETQ. V lost 3 bases and J lost 0, with 14 bases in between. There are 16 residues in the CDR3. The CDR3 nucleotides are TGCGCCAGCAGCTCCCTAGCGAGCTCTAGCACAGATACGCAGTATTTT. Its translation is CASSSLASSSTDTQYF.

The chain joins TRBV2 to TRBJ2-1; D is undetermined. In germline, CDR1 is SNHLY, CDR2 FYNNEI. Trimming removed 2 bases at V and 7 bases at J, with 12 bases between. This CDR3 has 14 amino acids. The CDR3 reads CASSETRVGNEQFF. As DNA, the CDR3 is TGTGCCAGCAGTGAAACGCGTGTTGGTAATGAGCAGTTCTTC.